This TCR beta chain appears in the sequencing data of a study of T cell changes during pregnancy in multiple sclerosis. The length of the CDR3 is 15 residues. CDR1 SGHRS and CDR2 YFSETQ come from the germline V gene. Trimming left V 0 bases short and J 3 bases short, with 12 bases between. Profiled with immunoSEQ multiplex PCR; TCRdb holds only in-frame clones, not every one. The data show about 100,000 clones, about nine tenths seen once. This specimen consisted of peripheral blood, obtained after pregnancy. The source is a female donor with multiple sclerosis, enrolled in a pregnancy study. The V call is TRBV5-1, the J call TRBJ1-1; D perhaps matches TRBD1 (6 bases). CDR3 in amino acids: CASSLGSRGDTEAFF. CDR3 coding DNA: TGCGCCAGCAGCTTGGGGAGCAGGGGAGACACTGAAGCTTTCTTT.